This T cell receptor beta chain was obtained from a study of blood T cell repertoires in COVID-19. Looking at the study overall: The cDNA or gDNA used as material had been derived from T cells, B-cell-depleted T cells, or PBMCs.

This table comes from immunoSEQ multiplex PCR, and its TCRdb copy is limited to in-frame clones, with some not included. The data show roughly 80,000 clones, over 85% seen once. The V gene end was trimmed by 0 bases and the J gene end by 0 bases; junction bases not matched to a gene: 10. From germline, CDR1 is SGHRS and CDR2 YFSETQ. The CDR3 runs to 19 residues. The sequenced material came from peripheral blood. The chain joins TRBV5-1 to TRBJ2-7, with 12 bases aligning to TRBD1. This TCR was recovered from a woman older than 75 with active or convalescent COVID-19. CDR3 loop: CASSLAPGTGGQSSYEQYF. Here the CDR3 DNA reads TGCGCCAGCAGCTTGGCCCCCGGGACAGGGGGCCAGAGCTCCTACGAGCAGTACTTC.